This T cell receptor (beta chain) was sequenced for a study of cytotoxic CD8 clonotypes in ibrutinib-treated CLL. The CDR3 loop spans 15 amino acids. In germline, CDR1 is MNHEY, CDR2 SVGAGI. Between the trimmed V and J ends, which lost 10 bases and 5 bases, there was a span of 21 bases. TCRdb keeps only in-frame clones here, not all; method: immunoSEQ multiplex PCR. The sample has approximately 320,000 clones; 67% are singletons. The chain employs TRBV6-5 and TRBJ2-4, with D tentatively TRBD1 or TRBD2 (5 bases each). The source material was PBMCs, sampled after 36 months of ibrutinib treatment. The sequence was collected from a human donor with chronic lymphocytic leukemia. CDR3 loop: CATKPMGVPQNIQYF. Here the CDR3 DNA reads TGTGCCACCAAACCAATGGGGGTCCCCCAAAACATTCAGTACTTC.